Given below is one T cell receptor beta chain in context. Its recognized antigen is unknown. No per-base quality is available; no much larger clone lies one base away. This sample is drawn from a study of cytomegalovirus exposure and HLA in healthy donors (dated by TCRdb to between 2016 and 2019). Regarding the research as a whole: In an earlier analysis of 587 of the donors, approximately 260 Gb of sequence data and just under 120 million unique TCR beta sequences from 180 million or so T cells were reported. An early release covering roughly 600 HLA-typed donors comprised about 310 gigabases of sequencing data and around 80 million unique TCR sequences. Of the 300 to 500 genotyped donors, roughly 80% were placed in the genetic ancestry cluster associated with self-reported Caucasian donors. The study aimed to test whether cataloging public T cell receptors could reveal signatures of past pathogen exposure. The study profiled the T cell repertoires of about 720 subjects by immunosequencing and related them to cytomegalovirus serostatus. Along with the approximately 700-subject first cohort, a separate validation cohort of approximately 110 different subjects was used. High-throughput TCR immunosequencing, statistical association of individual TCRs with disease status, and machine learning were combined to predict cytomegalovirus infection status. A later analysis re-analyzed previously published TCR beta repertoires from 660 or so donors and added high-resolution HLA genotyping to study TCR occurrence patterns. Rather than using new phenotypic data, the later analysis identified candidate immune exposures from TCR beta sequences and from how often those sequences occurred across donors. To decide whether each TCR beta V gene segment behaved as functional or pseudogenic, an earlier analysis of some 540 of the donors relied on high-throughput TCR beta sequencing. Alongside the repertoire data, information on donor age, sex, ethnicity and CMV serostatus was compiled. A later genetic analysis took genome-wide SNP genotypes for about three fifths of the 666 donors and used that subset as a discovery cohort. Every discovery cohort repertoire had been produced on one sequencing platform. HLA typing included class I and class II loci at four-digit resolution. Typing coverage varied by locus: roughly 620-640 donors for A, B, C, DRB1 and DQB1; about 520 for DQA1; nearly 610 for DPA1; more than 450 for DPB1. Because of strong linkage in the cohort, roughly five DR-DQ haplotypes were treated as single units for association and clustering. On average, about 240,000 unique TCR beta nucleotide sequences were sequenced per donor among fewer than 500 genotyped donors of the cohort, with roughly 18% of those sequences being non-productive. The investigation overall reported the following: Several of the top co-occurrence clusters appeared to be linked to parvovirus B19, influenza, CMV and Epstein-Barr virus, according to a later analysis. Cytomegalovirus status was reported to be diagnosed by the classifier with high specificity and sensitivity in both the original and validation cohorts. Immune exposure information for the cohort was limited to CMV serostatus. Some IMGT-functional V segments, including TRBV6-2 and TRBV6-3, could not be distinguished by the 87-base-pair reads and were therefore excluded. A later analysis found that TCR association rates varied across HLA loci, with DRB1 alleles showing the most associated TCRs and HLA-C alleles the fewest. The study listed approximately 160 TCR beta chains as associated with cytomegalovirus. In an earlier analysis of approximately 590 of the donors, most TCR beta V segments appeared in productive rearrangements about 90% or about 30% of the time, broadly matching IMGT annotations. Most TCR sequences were seen in very few donors, while some public TCRs were found in many individuals. A later genetic analysis associated a missense DCLRE1C variant with V-gene and J-gene trimming of TCR beta chains, and an independent cohort replicated the association. Linkage disequilibrium might explain the correlated functional status among segregating V segments, but an unknown experimental factor could not be excluded. When HLA alleles, especially DR and DQ, strongly co-occurred, TCR associations were difficult to assign to individual alleles. Because counts were too low, roughly 18 rarely observed V segments, including chromosome 9 orphons, were left out of the earlier analysis of a few hundred of the donors. HLA typing was unavailable for some donors at each locus, so association tests used only the typed subset. A cluster of highly shared sequence variants was judged likely to represent a technical artifact of the sequencing pipeline. At a false discovery rate of 0.05, a later analysis linked 16,951 TCR beta sequences to specific HLA alleles. In a later analysis, HLA-associated TCR beta chains were found to be more clonally expanded and to have lower generation probabilities than equally common non-associated chains. According to the authors, the approach could potentially be generalized to other disease states and immunological phenotypes. A further reported finding was that TCR beta sequences accurately predicted the HLA-A and HLA-B alleles for most subjects in the first cohort. In vitro tests confirmed that a few of the cytomegalovirus-associated TCR beta chains recognize cytomegalovirus antigens. Most CMV-associated TCR beta chains appeared to be HLA-restricted in a later analysis, and the HLA associations seemed to be driven largely by CMV exposure. A later genetic analysis reported fewer N-insertions in productive TCRs among donors in an Asian-associated ancestry cluster than the roughly 620-donor mean. The cohort was sequenced for TCR beta chains only, and without alpha or paired-chain data the features that could be detected were limited. Roughly uniform sequencing depth across donors was assumed in presence/absence analyses, although this assumption may not hold.

The cohort comprised around 700 healthy bone marrow donors. At the time of sampling, all cohort members were nominally healthy, though unrecorded immune exposures were likely present. The donor tested CMV seronegative, placing the donor among the roughly 340 seronegative members of the cohort. A peripheral blood sample was collected from each donor, and TCR beta sequencing was performed on peripheral blood mononuclear cells. Genomic DNA extraction from the blood cell samples was performed with the Qiagen DNeasy Blood Extraction Kit. From V the trimming removes 5 bases and from J it removes 8 bases, while the gene matches leave 14 bases of the junction unaccounted for. The CDR3 contains 16 residues, cysteine and phenylalanine counted. The entry retains the CDR3 DNA only, 48 bases that are in frame from base 1. CDR1 and CDR2, per the germline V gene (reference sequence), are SGHNT and YYREEE. Library construction relied on the immunoSEQ multiplex PCR assay. The multiplex PCR relied on a mix of 60 forward primers for TCR Vbeta segments and 13 reverse primers for TCR Jbeta segments. A multiplex PCR assay on genomic DNA amplified the CDR3 region of rearranged TCR beta genes. Amplified TCR beta libraries were sequenced as 87-base-pair reads on the Illumina HiSeq System. The authors' analysis ran thus. A later analysis tallied approximately 87 million unique TCR beta chains across the approximately 670 repertoires, and around 9.9 million of those chains were shared by two or more donors. A nearest-neighbor algorithm error-corrected the raw reads and collapsed the reads into unique sequences, merging closely related sequences to remove PCR and sequencing errors. To assign V, D and J gene segments, CDR3 sequences were aligned to IMGT reference sequences. Each retained sequence needed at least a six-nucleotide match to both a V gene segment and a J gene segment. A rearrangement was called productive if the CDR3 had no stop codons and remained in frame with V and J, and every other rearrangement was called non-productive. CDR3 was defined by IMGT convention, running from the second conserved V-encoded cysteine to the conserved J-encoded phenylalanine. The earlier analysis of fewer than 700 of the donors excluded sequences that lacked an unambiguous match to a single V gene segment. In an earlier analysis of approximately 560 of the donors, a V segment was called functional when productive rearrangements were above 56.7%, and segregating when the standard deviation between donors exceeded 5%. A statistical classification framework was built for diagnosing cytomegalovirus status from the catalog of TCR beta chain sequences. A later analysis assigned V and J genes by comparing TCR nucleotide sequences with IMGT/GENE-DB human TR gene sequences. The TCRdist pipeline was used in a later analysis to assign CDR3 sequences and most-parsimonious VDJ recombination scenarios. In a later analysis, every TCR beta chain was defined by the combination of its CDR3 amino acid sequence and its V-gene family, and reads without a unique V-gene family were dropped. To address suspected cross-contamination and a sequencing artifact, a later analysis removed 550 to 750 highly shared, low-generation-probability nucleotide sequences. For each public chain, a later analysis derived a clonal expansion index from normalized ranks of inferred template counts within each repertoire. In a later analysis, generation probabilities were computed with a VDJ recombination model fitted to out-of-frame rearrangements, and the resulting probabilities were checked against IGoR. Hypergeometric tests were used in a later analysis to score TCR-TCR, TCR-HLA and TCR-CMV co-occurrence, with a repertoire-size bias correction applied to the TCR pairs. False discovery rates were estimated in a later analysis by permuting HLA or CMV assignments 20 times. In a later analysis, co-occurring TCRs were grouped with DBSCAN, and TCRdist sequence similarity was added when clustering was performed within HLA-allele-positive subsets. Co-occurrence clustering excluded repertoires with fewer than 30,000 or more than 120,000 public chains, plus five with anomalous nucleotide sharing. In TCRdb, the immuneACCESS table is reduced to in-frame sequences with V and J assigned. These tables do not hold every clone; where another copy was compared, an unresolved V gene accounts for under half, and the others remain unexplained. V and J calls plus clone size are reproduced from that table; the DNA served to infer D and trimming. The sample data list 200,000 to 250,000 clones, and about 89% of these were observed just once. Together, the top ten hold approximately 1% of the sample.

The sample was PBMCs. The sequence was obtained from a woman younger than 35 in good health and CMV-seronegative. The chain is assembled from TRBV5-4 and TRBJ2-1, and 9 bases in between align with TRBD2. The encoded CDR3 is CASSSFAGGQGDEQFF. The DNA reads TGTGCCAGCAGTTCCTTTGCGGGGGGGCAGGGGGATGAGCAGTTCTTC.